This T cell receptor (beta chain) was obtained from a study of shared clonotypes between healthy human individuals. Study results and limitations: Non-shared clonotypes had lower generation probabilities than clonotypes shared by all four sorted-subset donors. Large sequencing depth failed to make sorted-subset sequencing complete, rarefaction showed. Memory subsets had estimated richness that was generally smaller than that of naive subsets.

The CDR3 sequence is 12 residues long. Germline CDR1 is MDHEN and CDR2 is SYDVKM. The V end was cut by 7 bases, the J end by 5 bases, with 12 bases between. The assay used deep level. Profiling relied on immunoSEQ multiplex PCR, and the TCRdb table lists in-frame clones only, not all of them. Of about 550,000 clones in the sample, nearly 97% were seen once. Comment on this clone: Its antigen is not identified.

In the naive CD8 group, cells lacked CD45RO and were positively selected for CCR7, so terminally differentiated effector memory CD45RA+ cells were left out. The chain uses TRBV28 and TRBJ2-7; unclear D gene. The sequence was collected from a woman in her thirties in good health. The sample taken for sequencing was naive CD8+ T cells sorted from blood. Here the CDR3 DNA reads TGTGCCAGCACGCCGAATTCTAACGAGCAGTACTTC. Translating it yields CASTPNSNEQYF.